The sequence of this T cell receptor (beta chain) was determined in a study of technical replicates of blood from several donors. V was pared by 7 bases and J by 6 bases, with 6 bases of the junction left unmatched. The CDR3 totals 13 residues. Germline V gives CDR1 SQVTM, CDR2 ANQGSEA. Sequencing was performed with immunoSEQ multiplex PCR; in TCRdb, only in-frame clones are kept and a portion is missing. Of roughly 68,000 clones detected, roughly nine tenths appear once; the ten largest clones hold around 0.38%. The specimen sequenced was T cells isolated from PBMCs. J is TRBJ2-2 and V is TRBV29-1, with 9 bases lining up with TRBD2. The clonotype comes from a human donor in good health. The CDR3 region is CSASSGRPGELFF. CDR3 bases: TGCAGCGCGAGTAGCGGGAGACCCGGGGAGCTGTTTTTT.